This entry concerns a single T cell receptor (beta chain). These data originate in a study of T cells after somatic rescue of genetic block. The CDR3 totals 16 residues. V shed 4 bases and J shed 0 bases, with 16 bases lying between them. The germline V gene encodes CDR1 MDHEN and CDR2 SYDVKM. Assay: immunoSEQ multiplex PCR; the TCRdb copy retains only in-frame clones and omits some. The sample lists 14,000 to 15,000 clones, about 70% seen once, with 14% in the top ten. The sequence came from a boy aged 5-17 years. The sample taken for sequencing was peripheral blood mononuclear cells (PBMCs). This chain joins TRBV28 and TRBJ2-7, with unresolved D. For the CDR3, the DNA is TGTGCCAGCAGTTCACCCGCCAAGGGTCCCTCCTACGAGCAGTACTTC. Its protein product is CASSSPAKGPSYEQYF. The complete variable domain, with remaining parts taken from reference TRBV28 and TRBJ2-7, reads DVKVTQSSRYLVKRTGEKVFLECVQDMDHENMFWYRQDPGLGLRLIYFSYDVKMKEKGDIPEGYSVSREKKERFSLILESASTNQTSMYLCASSSPAKGPSYEQYFGPGTRLTVT.